This entry concerns a single T cell receptor (beta chain). Its target is unknown. This sample was taken from a study of T cell responses to AZD1222 COVID-19 vaccine. Generated by immunoSEQ multiplex PCR, the TCRdb table keeps only in-frame clones and is missing some. The sample shows approximately 150,000 clones, 85% to 95% of them seen only once. Regarding the study as a whole: Along spike, vaccine-associated CD4 TCRs were found throughout, with dominance at 160-218 and 743-854. Mostly white British, mostly female donors; authors suggested clonal diversity may be underestimated.

This sequence originates from an adult in good health. The sequences come from peripheral blood, collected on day 0 of AZD1222 vaccination.

In nucleotides, the CDR3 is TGTGCCAGCAGGTTCTTTAGGGAAACTAACTATGGCTACACCTTC. This encodes CASRFFRETNYGYTF. This chain uses TRBV6-5 with TRBJ1-2; D gene unclear. This CDR3 contains 15 residues. V lost 6 bases to trimming and J lost 0 bases, with 14 bases between them. Germline V gene data show CDR1 as MNHEY and CDR2 as SVGAGI.